The present T cell receptor beta chain was sequenced within a study of PD-1 blockade in classical Hodgkin lymphoma. TCRdb keeps only in-frame clones here, not all; method: immunoSEQ multiplex PCR. The sample includes 20,000 or so clones, roughly four fifths of them seen just once. As regards this clone: Its antigen is not known.

General study results and limits: Before treatment, complete responders showed about the same diversity as newly diagnosed patients. In CD4+ cells, TCR diversity went up significantly by C4D1, but in CD8+ cells it did not. Newly diagnosed patients reportedly had lower baseline TCR diversity than healthy donors.

The CDR3 sequence is 16 residues long. In germline, CDR1 is MNHNY, CDR2 SVGAGI (reference sequence). V lost 4 bases, J lost 6 bases, and 15 bases stayed unmatched. After autologous stem cell transplantation all patients relapsed, and prior brentuximab vedotin exposure differed between cohorts. The TCR sequence derives from a human donor with classical Hodgkin lymphoma. The chain has TRBV6-6 and TRBJ2-7, with 7 bases aligning to TRBD1. Sequenced material: peripheral blood mononuclear cells (PBMCs), taken before the second cycle of nivolumab. CDR3 nucleotides: TGTGCCAGCAGTTTTCTCCTCGGGACAGAGCTCTCCGAGCAGTACTTC. It codes for CASSFLLGTELSEQYF.